These 26 T cell receptor beta chains originate from one sample sequenced in a study of blood T cell repertoires in COVID-19. Only in-frame clones appear in the TCRdb table, and some are missing; sequencing was by immunoSEQ multiplex PCR. This table holds around 370,000 clones, over 80% found once. The specimen was peripheral blood. The receptors stem from a woman aged 45-65 years with COVID-19, enrolled during active disease.

The genes are TRBV13 and TRBJ2-7, with 7 bases identical to TRBD1. V lost 0 bases to trimming and J lost 2 bases; unmatched junction nucleotides: 4. The germline V gene encodes CDR1 PRHDT and CDR2 FYEKMQ (reference sequence). The CDR3 sequence is 15 residues long. The CDR3 DNA reads as TGTGCCAGCAGCTTAGGGCAAGACAGGGCCTACGAGCAGTACTTC. Translated: CASSLGQDRAYEQYF.

This chain connects TRBV18 to TRBJ2-1; D is uncertain. The length of the CDR3 is 14 residues. Deletions cut 0 bases from V and 4 bases from J, with 7 bases between. Germline V gene sequence: CDR1 KGHSH, CDR2 LQKENI. This CDR3 reads CASSPPTDYNEQFF. Here the CDR3 DNA reads TGTGCCAGCTCACCACCAACAGATTACAATGAGCAGTTCTTC.

This chain uses TRBV7-8 with TRBJ2-1; 7 nucleotides match TRBD1. V gave up 3 bases and J gave up 3 bases; unmatched junction bases: 8. Per germline, CDR1 SGHVS and CDR2 FQNEAQ. This CDR3 is built from 16 residues. CDR3 residues: CASSLDRTGSYNEQFF. In nucleotides, the CDR3 is TGTGCCAGCAGCTTGGATCGGACAGGCAGCTACAATGAGCAGTTCTTC.

This chain links TRBV27 with TRBJ2-3; 9 nucleotides line up with TRBD1. Germline V gene data show CDR1 as MNHEY and CDR2 as SMNVEV (reference sequence). This CDR3 comprises 16 residues. V was clipped by 8 bases and J by 2 bases; unmatched bases: 11. The CDR3 loop reads CASSLNRGRYTDTQYF. Written as DNA, the CDR3 is TGTGCCAGCTCCCTTAACAGGGGGCGTTACACAGATACGCAGTATTTT.

The chain has TRBV3-1 (or the pseudogene TRBV3-2) and TRBJ2-1, with a possible D match to TRBD1 (5 bases). In germline, CDR1 is LGHDT, CDR2 YNNKEL (reference sequence). CDR3 length: 15 amino acids. V shed 1 base and J shed 8 bases, with 15 bases lying between them. This CDR3 reads CASSQAGIRFDEQFF. The CDR3 region has the DNA TGTGCCAGCAGCCAAGCAGGGATTAGGTTCGATGAGCAGTTCTTC.

The chain employs TRBV18 and TRBJ1-1, with 7 bases lining up with TRBD1. The CDR3 totals 17 residues. J lost 5 bases, V lost 1 base, and 13 bases had no gene match. CDR1 and CDR2 (germline): KGHSH, LQKENI. The CDR3, as DNA: TGTGCCAGCTCACCACGGAGTGGAGGGGGCGAGGGAACTGAAGCTTTCTTT. It is translated as CASSPRSGGGEGTEAFF.

The chain has TRBV3-1 (or the pseudogene TRBV3-2) and TRBJ1-2; D is unresolved. Deletions cut 2 bases from V and 8 bases from J, with 9 bases between. The CDR3 runs 12 residues. CDR1 and CDR2 from the germline V gene are LGHDT and YNNKEL (reference sequence). The CDR3 spells CASSQSRAGYTF. The CDR3 nucleotides are TGTGCCAGCAGCCAATCGAGGGCCGGCTACACCTTC.

This sequence joins TRBV11-1 and TRBJ1-1; D call uncertain. Trimming removed 5 bases at V and 1 base at J, with 8 bases between. The CDR3 covers 13 residues. Per germline, CDR1 SGHAT and CDR2 FQDESV (reference sequence). The CDR3, as DNA: TGTGCCAGCAGCCCCTGGGCGAACACTGAAGCTTTCTTT. Its translation: CASSPWANTEAFF.

In this sample, this clone turned up once. The V call is TRBV3-1 (or the pseudogene TRBV3-2), the J call TRBJ2-1, with 9 bases aligning to TRBD2. CDR3 length: 16 residues. CDR1 and CDR2 from the germline V gene are LGHDT and YNNKEL (reference sequence). V dropped 1 base and J dropped 7; count of bases not matched to a gene: 8. DNA for the CDR3: TGTGCCAGCAGCCAAGCTGGGACTAGCTTTTTGAATGAGCAGTTCTTC. This sequence encodes CASSQAGTSFLNEQFF.

The gene calls are TRBV19 and TRBJ1-1; the match to TRBD1 covers 8 bases. This CDR3 is 16 amino acids long. The germline gives CDR1 LNHDA, CDR2 SQIVND (reference sequence). V was clipped by 5 bases and J by 0 bases; unmatched bases: 8. Here the CDR3 DNA reads TGTGCCAGTAGTCCATGGACAGGGACCCTGAACACTGAAGCTTTCTTT. Protein product: CASSPWTGTLNTEAFF.

The chain links TRBV5-4 to TRBJ1-5; 11 bases match TRBD1. This CDR3 has 16 residues. Germline assignment: CDR1 SGHNT and CDR2 YYREEE (reference sequence). Germline trimming cut 2 bases from V and 6 bases from J; bases unmatched to any gene: 7. DNA for the CDR3: TGTGCCAGCAGCTTTACCGGACAGGGGGCGAGTCAGCCCCAGCATTTT. It specifies CASSFTGQGASQPQHF.

V is TRBV7-2 and J is TRBJ1-5, with D unresolved. Germline V gene data show CDR1 as SGHTA and CDR2 as FQGNSA. The CDR3 has 14 amino acids. Trimming took 5 bases from V and 0 from J, leaving 8 bases between them. CDR3 in DNA: TGTGCCAGCAGCCAAGACAATAGCAATCAGCCCCAGCATTTT. Translation: CASSQDNSNQPQHF.

The rearrangement links TRBV7-8 to TRBJ1-5; 12 bases are a match to TRBD1. Germline CDR1 and CDR2: SGHVS and FQNEAQ. This CDR3 is built from 20 residues. V dropped 5 bases and J dropped 1; count of bases not matched to a gene: 15. The CDR3 DNA reads TGTGCCAGCAGCCTACCGAGCGGGACAGGGGGCGGCCGGAGCAATCAGCCCCAGCATTTT. Its protein product is CASSLPSGTGGGRSNQPQHF. Looking up the rest from reference TRBV7-8 and TRBJ1-5 gives the full variable domain: GAGVSQSPRYKVAKRGQDVALRCDPISGHVSLFWYQQALGQGPEFLTYFQNEAQLDKSGLPSDRFFAERPEGSVSTLKIQRTQQEDSAVYLCASSLPSGTGGGRSNQPQHFGDGTRLSIL.

The chain is built from TRBV6-5 and TRBJ2-1; 13 bases match TRBD2. Germline V gives CDR1 MNHEY, CDR2 SVGAGI. The J segment lost 6 bases and the V segment lost 11 bases, leaving 10 bases of the junction unmatched. The CDR3 is made up of 15 amino acids. CDR3 coding DNA: TGTGCCTCCCTCCCCACTAGCGGGAGGGCCAATGAGCAGTTCTTC. It encodes CASLPTSGRANEQFF.

This chain links TRBV10-1 with TRBJ2-7; no clear D. In germline, CDR1 is WNHNN, CDR2 SYGVQD (reference sequence). V lost 10 bases to trimming and J lost 3 bases, with 4 bases between them. The CDR3 is made up of 9 amino acids. CDR3: CANCYEQYF. Here the CDR3 DNA reads TGCGCCAACTGCTACGAGCAGTACTTC.

This clone was observed once. The genes are TRBV27 and TRBJ1-1; 9 bases fit TRBD1. Germline V gene data show CDR1 as MNHEY and CDR2 as SMNVEV (reference sequence). The J segment lost 10 bases and the V segment lost 5 bases, leaving 8 bases of the junction unmatched. This CDR3 has 13 residues. CDR3 loop: CASSPRTGEGAFF. The CDR3 nucleotides read TGTGCCAGCAGTCCCCGGACAGGGGAGGGAGCTTTCTTT.

The chain has TRBV5-6 and TRBJ2-5, with D unclear. From germline, CDR1 is SGHDT and CDR2 YYEEEE. This CDR3 comprises 11 residues. Deletions cut 0 bases from V and 9 bases from J, with 6 bases between. Written as DNA, the CDR3 is TGTGCCAGCAGCTTGGCCGCGTCCCAGTACTTC. It codes for CASSLAASQYF.

The rearrangement joins TRBV12-3 or TRBV12-4 to TRBJ2-3; the D gene is possibly TRBD2 (5 bases). CDR3 length: 13 residues. The V end lost 0 bases, the J end lost 6 bases, and 7 bases lay between the germline ends. This CDR3 reads CASSLARRDTQYF. The CDR3 nucleotides are TGTGCCAGCAGTTTAGCGCGGAGGGATACGCAGTATTTT.

V gene TRBV30 combines with J gene TRBJ2-1; D perhaps matches TRBD1 (5 bases). The CDR3 sequence is 11 residues long. Germline CDR1 GTSNPN, CDR2 SVGIG (reference sequence). Trimming took 0 bases from V and 10 from J, leaving 7 bases between them. The CDR3 DNA follows: TGTGCCTGGAGTGTTAGACAGGAGCAGTTCTTC. Translated: CAWSVRQEQFF.

This rearrangement joins TRBV5-5 to TRBJ1-2; D remains ambiguous. The CDR3 extends over 13 amino acids. Germline V lookup: CDR1 SGHKS, CDR2 YYEKEE (reference sequence). Deletions cut 2 bases from V and 4 bases from J, with 9 bases between. The CDR3 sequence: CASSLRQSYGYTF. The CDR3 DNA reads TGTGCCAGCAGCTTAAGACAATCCTATGGCTACACCTTC.

The CDR3: CASSLPGTEKAEAFF. The CDR3 bases are TGTGCCAGCAGCCTACCCGGGACAGAGAAGGCTGAAGCTTTCTTT. The chain couples TRBV5-4 to TRBJ1-1, with 7 positions matching TRBD1. V lost 4 bases to trimming and J lost 6 bases; unmatched junction nucleotides: 12. CDR3 length: 15 residues. Germline CDR1 reads SGHNT; CDR2 reads YYREEE (reference sequence).

The chain has TRBV7-2 and TRBJ2-7, with 11 positions matching TRBD2. The germline V gene has CDR1 SGHTA and CDR2 FQGNSA. V lost 3 bases to trimming and J lost 2 bases; unmatched junction nucleotides: 3. CDR3 length equals 15 residues. The CDR3 bases are TGTGCCAGCAGCTTTATAGCGGGAGGGCCCTACGAGCAGTACTTC. Translating gives CASSFIAGGPYEQYF.

V usage is TRBV6-2 or TRBV6-3 and J usage is TRBJ2-3, with TRBD2 as a possible D gene (6 bases). Germline-derived CDR1 and CDR2 are MNHEY and SVGEGT. The CDR3 loop spans 15 amino acids. With 6 bases removed from V and 2 bases from J, the gap between germline ends came to 15 bases. The CDR3 DNA follows: TGTGCCAGCAGCCTCATAGCGGAACCCACAGATACGCAGTATTTT. Protein sequence: CASSLIAEPTDTQYF.

As regards this clone: The sample carries other DNA sequences with the same CDR3. The chain uses TRBV9 and TRBJ2-5; D may be TRBD1 (5 bases). The CDR3 length is 14 residues. The ends were cut back, 0 bases at V and 0 bases at J, with 6 bases in the middle. CDR1 SGDLS and CDR2 YYNGEE come from the germline V gene. CDR3 bases: TGTGCCAGCAGCGTAGGGGGCAACCAAGAGACCCAGTACTTC. As protein: CASSVGGNQETQYF. Looking up the rest from reference TRBV9 and TRBJ2-5 gives the full variable domain: DSGVTQTPKHLITATGQRVTLRCSPRSGDLSVYWYQQSLDQGLQFLIQYYNGEERAKGNILERFSAQQFPDLHSELNLSSLELGDSALYFCASSVGGNQETQYFGPGTRLLVL.

The rearrangement uses TRBV29-1 and TRBJ2-1; 8 bases match TRBD2. Germline lookup yields CDR1 SQVTM and CDR2 ANQGSEA. The CDR3 has 14 amino acids. The ends lost 2 bases at V and 5 bases at J; junction bases unmatched: 5. The CDR3 is CSVELAGSNNEQFF. CDR3 in DNA: TGCAGCGTTGAATTAGCGGGATCAAACAATGAGCAGTTCTTC.

CDR3 DNA sequence: TGTGCCAGCACCCCTATGACAGGGACCGGCGAGCAGTACTTC. It yields the protein CASTPMTGTGEQYF. The V call is TRBV3-1 (or the pseudogene TRBV3-2), the J call TRBJ2-7, with TRBD1 matching over 7 bases. Germline lookup yields CDR1 LGHDT and CDR2 YNNKEL (reference sequence). With V trimmed by 7 bases and J by 6 bases, 12 bases remained unmatched. CDR3 length: 14 residues.